The 6 T cell receptor beta chains listed next were all sequenced from one sample in a study of shared clonotypes between healthy human individuals. Positively selected for CCR7, the CD45RO-negative cells used as naive CD8 cells excluded terminally differentiated effector memory CD45RA+ cells. Profiling relied on immunoSEQ multiplex PCR, and the TCRdb table lists in-frame clones only, not all of them. Among about 2 million clones listed, approximately 95% were seen once. Sequencing was done on a sample of naive CD8+ T cells sorted from blood. All receptors derive from a man between 18 and 29 years old in good health.

The V and J genes are TRBV7-9 and TRBJ2-6; either TRBD1 or TRBD2 may supply D (5 bases each). CDR1 and CDR2 from the germline V gene are SEHNR and FQNEAQ (reference sequence). The CDR3 has 19 amino acids. V lost 1 base and J 0 bases, leaving 16 bases between the germline ends. The CDR3 spells CASSLGFGAGDSGANVLTF. The CDR3 DNA sequence: TGTGCCAGCAGCTTAGGGTTCGGGGCAGGCGACTCTGGGGCCAACGTCCTGACTTTC. Variable domain in full (rest from reference TRBV7-9 and TRBJ2-6): DTGVSQNPRHKITKRGQNVTFRCDPISEHNRLYWYRQTLGQGPEFLTYFQNEAQLEKSRLLSDRFSAERPKGSFSTLEIQRTEQGDSAMYLCASSLGFGAGDSGANVLTFGAGSRLTVL.

The rearrangement links TRBV28 to TRBJ1-5; D may be TRBD1 (5 bases). Germline CDR1 is MDHEN and CDR2 is SYDVKM. The CDR3 has 15 residues. Trimming cost V 5 bases and J 7 bases, with 18 bases left between them. CDR3 region: CASSITLGARQPQHF. CDR3 bases: TGTGCCAGCAGTATCACCCTAGGGGCGAGGCAGCCCCAGCATTTT.

The CDR3 sequence: CASSQGRVYGYTF. CDR3 nucleotide sequence: TGCGCCAGCAGCCAAGGAAGGGTATATGGCTACACCTTC. This chain connects TRBV4-1 to TRBJ1-2, with D unclear. Germline CDR1 MGHRA, CDR2 YSYEKL. The V and J ends lost 1 base and 5 bases respectively, with 8 bases between them. The CDR3 is made up of 13 amino acids.

The chain is built from TRBV19 and TRBJ2-7; 7 bases align to TRBD2. This CDR3 region has 15 residues. Germline CDR1 is LNHDA and CDR2 is SQIVND (reference sequence). Trimming cost V 3 bases and J 0 bases; bases outside gene matches: 5. As DNA, the CDR3 is TGTGCCAGTAGTATCGGAGCGGGACCCTCCTACGAGCAGTACTTC. It is translated as CASSIGAGPSYEQYF.

The chain is built from TRBV7-8 and TRBJ1-4; possible D gene TRBD1, 6 bases. Trimming took 3 bases from V and 8 from J, leaving 13 bases between them. CDR1 and CDR2 from the germline V gene are SGHVS and FQNEAQ. The CDR3 consists of 14 residues. This CDR3 reads CASSFEGEWEKLFF. CDR3 DNA: TGTGCCAGCAGCTTTGAGGGGGAGTGGGAAAAACTGTTTTTT.

The CDR3 nucleotides are TGTGCCAGCAGCTTGGAGCGAGCGGGGAATCCCTCGACGGACGAGCAGTACTTC. Encoded protein: CASSLERAGNPSTDEQYF. The chain carries TRBV5-4 and TRBJ2-7; 7 bases fit TRBD2. The CDR3 runs 18 residues. The V segment lost 0 bases and the J segment 5 bases; nucleotides outside the gene matches: 17. The germline CDR1 and CDR2 sequences are SGHNT and YYREEE (reference sequence). The full variable domain, rest sourced from reference TRBV5-4 and TRBJ2-7, is ETGVTQSPTHLIKTRGQQVTLRCSSQSGHNTVSWYQQALGQGPQFIFQYYREEENGRGNFPPRFSGLQFPNYSSELNVNALELDDSALYLCASSLERAGNPSTDEQYFGPGTRLTVT.